This T cell receptor beta chain originates from a study of cytomegalovirus exposure and HLA in healthy donors. The CDR3 loop spans 16 amino acids. V lost 1 base, J lost 6 bases, and 10 bases stayed unmatched. CDR1 and CDR2 (germline): SGHDN, FVKESK. A multiplex PCR was run with 60 Vbeta primers and 13 Jbeta primers. Assay used: immunoSEQ multiplex PCR; TCRdb lists only in-frame clones, some missing. The sample has some 99,000 clones; roughly 63% are singletons. Material: PBMCs. This receptor was identified in a woman between 70 and 85 years old in good health and CMV-seropositive. The rearrangement links TRBV14 to TRBJ2-7, with TRBD1 matching 9 bases. CDR3 in amino acids: CASSQGPPGTGTEQYF. CDR3 coding DNA: TGTGCCAGCAGCCAAGGACCCCCCGGGACAGGGACCGAGCAGTACTTC.